These 2 T cell receptor beta chains share one sample of origin, sequenced in a study of a mutant IDH1 vaccine in newly diagnosed glioma. Their antigens remain unidentified. Time point meaning: week 47, end of study. Every vaccination contained 300 ug of the mutant IDH1 20-mer peptide and was paired with topical imiquimod. The protocol was immunoSEQ multiplex PCR, while the TCRdb copy is restricted to in-frame clones and leaves out a portion. The data hold some 34,000 clones, with 80% to 95% observed a single time. The sequences come from PBMCs, collected from a glioma patient whose treatment included an IDH1 peptide vaccine. The receptors were gathered from a woman aged 35 to 49 with glioma.

This chain links TRBV15 with TRBJ1-1; D is uncertain. Germline assignment: CDR1 LNHNV and CDR2 YYDKDF (reference sequence). V lost 0 bases, J lost 1 base, and 3 bases lay in between. The CDR3 totals 13 residues. The DNA of the CDR3 is TGTGCCACCAGCAGAGATCGGAACACTGAAGCTTTCTTT. Amino acid sequence: CATSRDRNTEAFF. Drawing the rest from reference TRBV15 and TRBJ1-1, the complete variable domain is DAMVIQNPRYQVTQFGKPVTLSCSQTLNHNVMYWYQQKSSQAPKLLFHYYDKDFNNEADTPDNFQSRRPNTSFCFLDIRSPGLGDTAMYLCATSRDRNTEAFFGQGTRLTVV.

The chain couples TRBV30 to TRBJ2-1; D not resolved. CDR3 length equals 16 residues. CDR1 and CDR2 (germline): GTSNPN, SVGIG (reference sequence). Trimming took off 0 bases at V and 0 bases at J, with 12 bases between the two ends. CDR3 loop: CAWSVGRPSSYNEQFF. Written as DNA, the CDR3 is TGTGCCTGGAGTGTAGGCAGGCCTAGCTCCTACAATGAGCAGTTCTTC.